This T cell receptor beta chain came from a study of cytomegalovirus exposure and HLA in healthy donors (dated by TCRdb to the late 2010s). Regarding the study in general: According to an earlier analysis of a few hundred of the donors, 150 million to 200 million T cells yielded 95 million to 140 million unique TCR beta sequences and about 300 Gb of sequence data. About 280 gigabases of sequencing data and roughly 80 million unique TCR sequences made up an early release that covered around 640 HLA-typed donors. The genetic ancestry cluster associated with self-reported Caucasian donors included 70% to 85% of the 300 to 450 genotyped donors. The study aimed to test whether cataloging public T cell receptors could reveal signatures of past pathogen exposure. The study used immunosequencing to profile the T cell repertoires of approximately 630 subjects and linked those repertoires to cytomegalovirus serostatus. In addition to the first cohort of several hundred subjects, a separate validation cohort of 100 to 150 different subjects was used. To predict cytomegalovirus infection status, the study combined high-throughput TCR immunosequencing, statistical association of individual TCRs with disease status, and machine learning. A later analysis re-examined previously published TCR beta repertoires from over 500 donors and added high-resolution HLA genotyping to investigate patterns of TCR occurrence. Rather than drawing on any new phenotypic data, the later analysis identified candidate immune exposures from TCR beta sequences and the way those sequences occurred across donors. To decide whether each TCR beta V gene segment behaved as functional or pseudogenic, an earlier analysis of approximately 620 of the donors relied on high-throughput TCR beta sequencing. Donor age, sex, ethnicity and CMV serostatus were collected together with the repertoire data. In a later genetic analysis, genome-wide SNP genotypes for about 65% of the roughly 670 donors were used, and that subset was treated as a discovery cohort. All discovery cohort repertoires had been generated on a single sequencing platform. Class I and class II HLA loci were covered by the typing at four-digit resolution. Typing coverage varied by locus: about 620-630 donors for A, B, C, DRB1 and DQB1; around 560 for DQA1; approximately 610 for DPA1; around 450 for DPB1. Roughly five DR-DQ haplotypes were handled as single units for association and clustering because linkage in the cohort was strong. On average, around 200,000 unique TCR beta nucleotide sequences were sequenced per donor among roughly 430 genotyped donors of the cohort, with around 19% of those sequences being non-productive. Overall results and qualifications from the work: The classifier was reported to diagnose cytomegalovirus status with high specificity and sensitivity in both the original cohort and the validation cohort. According to the authors, the approach could potentially be generalized to other disease states and immunological phenotypes. The study listed 164 TCR beta chains as associated with cytomegalovirus. A later analysis associated 16,951 TCR beta sequences with specific HLA alleles at a false discovery rate of 0.05. A group of highly shared sequence variants was considered likely to be a technical artifact of the sequencing pipeline. About 15 rarely observed V segments, including chromosome 9 orphons, were excluded from the earlier analysis of a few hundred of the donors because counts were too low. According to a later analysis, most CMV-associated TCR beta chains appeared to be HLA-restricted, and the HLA associations seemed to be driven largely by CMV exposure. In a later analysis, HLA-associated TCR beta chains showed more clonal expansion and lower generation probabilities than non-associated chains that were equally common. Immune exposure information for the cohort was limited to CMV serostatus. In a later genetic analysis, a missense DCLRE1C variant was associated with V-gene and J-gene trimming of TCR beta chains, and the association was replicated in an independent cohort. Compared with the roughly 600-donor mean, donors in an Asian-associated ancestry cluster had fewer N-insertions in productive TCRs, according to a later genetic analysis. This cohort had only TCR beta chains sequenced, and the lack of alpha or paired-chain data limited which features could be detected. In an earlier analysis of some 550 of the donors, most TCR beta V segments were observed in productive rearrangements about 87% or about 30% of the time, broadly matching IMGT annotations. While some public TCRs were present in many individuals, most TCR sequences turned up only very rarely across donors. Strong co-occurrence of HLA alleles, especially DR and DQ, made assigning TCR associations to individual alleles difficult. In vitro tests confirmed that a few of the cytomegalovirus-associated TCR beta chains recognize cytomegalovirus antigens. A further reported finding was that TCR beta sequences accurately predicted the HLA-A and HLA-B alleles for most subjects in the first cohort. According to a later analysis, TCR association rates differed among HLA loci, with DRB1 alleles showing the most associated TCRs and HLA-C alleles showing the fewest. According to a later analysis, parvovirus B19, influenza, CMV and Epstein-Barr virus appeared linked to several top co-occurrence clusters. The 87-base-pair reads could not distinguish some IMGT-functional V segments, including TRBV6-2 and TRBV6-3, so those segments were excluded. Presence/absence analyses assumed roughly uniform sequencing depth across donors, an assumption that may not hold. Linkage disequilibrium might explain the correlated functional status among segregating V segments, but an unknown experimental factor could not be ruled out. Because HLA typing was unavailable for some donors at each locus, only the typed subset was used in association tests.

V lost 1 base and J lost 9 bases; the stretch between them is 8 bases long. From the cysteine up to the phenylalanine, the CDR3 has a length of 12 residues. Only the CDR3 DNA is retained, 36 bases long and in frame from the first base. Taken from the germline V gene, the CDR1 and CDR2 loops are SGDLS and YYNGEE. Turning to this clone: Its antigen is currently not known. Within one base of it there is no much larger clone, and no base qualities were kept.

The cohort was made up of around 720 healthy bone marrow donors. At the time of sampling, all cohort members were nominally healthy, though unrecorded immune exposures were likely present. The donor was CMV seronegative and was included in the group of several hundred seronegative cohort members. A peripheral blood sample was provided by each donor, and peripheral blood mononuclear cells were used for TCR beta sequencing. The Qiagen DNeasy Blood Extraction Kit was used to extract genomic DNA from the blood cell samples. Preparation of the library involved the immunoSEQ multiplex PCR assay. The multiplex PCR relied on a mix of 60 forward primers for TCR Vbeta segments and 13 reverse primers for TCR Jbeta segments. The CDR3 region of rearranged TCR beta genes was amplified from genomic DNA by a multiplex PCR assay. The amplified TCR beta libraries were sequenced on the Illumina HiSeq System as 87-base-pair reads. Turning to the authors' computational methods: A later analysis tallied roughly 78 million unique TCR beta chains across the 610 or so repertoires, and approximately 11 million of those chains were shared by two or more donors. Raw reads were error-corrected and collapsed into unique sequences by a nearest-neighbor algorithm in which closely related sequences were merged to remove PCR and sequencing errors. V, D and J gene segments were assigned by aligning CDR3 sequences to IMGT reference sequences. For a sequence to be retained, a match of at least six nucleotides was required to both a V gene segment and a J gene segment. Rearrangements were classified as productive when the CDR3 lacked stop codons and remained in frame with V and J, and all other rearrangements were classified as non-productive. CDR3 was defined according to IMGT convention as the region running from the second conserved V-encoded cysteine to the conserved J-encoded phenylalanine. In an earlier analysis of approximately 500 of the donors, sequences lacking an unambiguous match to a single V gene segment were excluded. An earlier analysis of 500 to 600 of the donors classified V segments as functional when productive rearrangements were above 56.7% and as segregating when the standard deviation between donors was above 5%. A statistical classification framework was developed to diagnose cytomegalovirus status using the catalog of TCR beta chain sequences. In a later analysis, TCR nucleotide sequences were compared against IMGT/GENE-DB human TR gene sequences so that V and J genes could be assigned. In a later analysis, CDR3 sequences and most-parsimonious VDJ recombination scenarios were assigned using the TCRdist pipeline. In a later analysis, each TCR beta chain was defined by its CDR3 amino acid sequence together with its V-gene family, and reads without a unique V-gene family were excluded. A later analysis removed 592 highly shared, low-generation-probability nucleotide sequences to deal with suspected cross-contamination and a sequencing artifact. A later analysis calculated a clonal expansion index for each public chain from normalized within-repertoire ranks of inferred template counts. Generation probabilities in a later analysis came from a VDJ recombination model fitted to out-of-frame rearrangements, and those results were checked against IGoR. In a later analysis, hypergeometric tests were used to score TCR-TCR, TCR-HLA and TCR-CMV co-occurrence, with a repertoire-size bias correction applied to TCR pairs. To estimate false discovery rates, a later analysis permuted the HLA or CMV assignments 20 times. In a later analysis, co-occurring TCRs were grouped using DBSCAN, and TCRdist sequence similarity was added for clustering within HLA-allele-positive subsets. For co-occurrence clustering, repertoires with fewer than 30,000 or more than 120,000 public chains were excluded, along with four to six repertoires with anomalous nucleotide sharing. The clones in this table, taken by TCRdb from immuneACCESS, are in-frame only. Not every clone is retained; where verified, under half of the shortfall comes from an unresolved V gene, and the cause of the rest is unknown. V and J calls and clone size are given by that table; D and trimming were obtained from the DNA. The sample contains under 200,000 clones, 77% of them found a single time. The top ten constitute about 1.3% of the sample.

The rearranged chain carries TRBV9 and TRBJ2-1; the D region possibly corresponds to TRBD2 (6 bases align). Source material: PBMCs. This TCR came from a woman aged 25 to 39 in good health and CMV-seronegative. The DNA sequence follows: TGTGCCAGCAGCGTACTCGGGGGTGAGCAGTTCTTC. Translated, this gives CASSVLGGEQFF.